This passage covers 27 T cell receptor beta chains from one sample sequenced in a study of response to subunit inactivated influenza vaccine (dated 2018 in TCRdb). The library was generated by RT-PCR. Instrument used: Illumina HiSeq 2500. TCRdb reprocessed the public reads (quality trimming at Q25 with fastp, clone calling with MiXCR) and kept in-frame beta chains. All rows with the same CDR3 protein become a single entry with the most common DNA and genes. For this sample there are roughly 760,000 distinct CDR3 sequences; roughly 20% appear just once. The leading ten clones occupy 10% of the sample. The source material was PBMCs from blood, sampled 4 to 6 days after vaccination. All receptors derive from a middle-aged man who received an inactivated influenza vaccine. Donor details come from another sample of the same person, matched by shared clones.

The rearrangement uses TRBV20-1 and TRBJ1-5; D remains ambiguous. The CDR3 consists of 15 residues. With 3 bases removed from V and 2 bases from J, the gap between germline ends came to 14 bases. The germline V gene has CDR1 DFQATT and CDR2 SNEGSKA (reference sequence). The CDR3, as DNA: TGCAGTGCTAGTGGGTCACCAAGGGGCAATCAGCCCCAGCATTTT. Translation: CSASGSPRGNQPQHF.

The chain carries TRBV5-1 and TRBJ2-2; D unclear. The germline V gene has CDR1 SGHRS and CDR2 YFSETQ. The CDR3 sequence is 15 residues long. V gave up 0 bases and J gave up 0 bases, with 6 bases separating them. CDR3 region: CASSLAPPNTGELFF. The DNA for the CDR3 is TGCGCCAGCAGCTTGGCGCCGCCGAACACCGGGGAGCTGTTTTTT. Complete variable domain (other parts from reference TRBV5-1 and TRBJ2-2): KAGVTQTPRYLIKTRGQQVTLSCSPISGHRSVSWYQQTPGQGLQFLFEYFSETQRNKGNFPGRFSGRQFSNSRSEMNVSTLELGDSALYLCASSLAPPNTGELFFGEGSRLTVL.

CDR3 protein: CSGQNTEAFF. The CDR3, as DNA: TGCAGTGGGCAGAACACTGAAGCTTTCTTT. The chain joins TRBV29-1 to TRBJ1-1; D gene ambiguous. Germline CDR1 SQVTM, CDR2 ANQGSEA. CDR3 length: 10 amino acids. The complete variable domain, with remaining parts taken from reference TRBV29-1 and TRBJ1-1, reads SAVISQKPSRDICQRGTSLTIQCQVDSQVTMMFWYRQQPGQSLTLIATANQGSEATYESGFVIDKFPISRPNLTFSTLTVSNMSPEDSSIYLCSGQNTEAFFGQGTRLTVV.

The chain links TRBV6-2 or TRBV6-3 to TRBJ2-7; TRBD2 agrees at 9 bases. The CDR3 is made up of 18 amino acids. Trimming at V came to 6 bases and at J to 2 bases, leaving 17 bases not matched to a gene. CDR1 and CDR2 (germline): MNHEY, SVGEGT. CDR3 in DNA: TGTGCCAGCAGGGGACTACGTAGCGGGAGCCTTCCGACCTACGAGCAGTACTTC. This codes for CASRGLRSGSLPTYEQYF.

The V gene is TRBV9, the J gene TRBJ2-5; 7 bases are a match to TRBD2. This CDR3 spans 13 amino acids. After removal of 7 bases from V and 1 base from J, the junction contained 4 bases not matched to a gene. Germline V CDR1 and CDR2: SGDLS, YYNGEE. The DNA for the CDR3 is TGTGCCAGCTGTCGGGGGGTCCAAGAGACCCAGTACTTC. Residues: CASCRGVQETQYF. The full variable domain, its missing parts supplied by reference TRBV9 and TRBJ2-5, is DSGVTQTPKHLITATGQRVTLRCSPRSGDLSVYWYQQSLDQGLQFLIQYYNGEERAKGNILERFSAQQFPDLHSELNLSSLELGDSALYFCASCRGVQETQYFGPGTRLLVL.

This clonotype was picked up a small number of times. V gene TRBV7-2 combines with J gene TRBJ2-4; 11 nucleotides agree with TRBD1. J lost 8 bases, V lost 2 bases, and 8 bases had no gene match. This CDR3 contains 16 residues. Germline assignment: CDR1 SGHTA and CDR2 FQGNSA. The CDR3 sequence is CASSLKLDRGRHIQYF. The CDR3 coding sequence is TGTGCCAGCAGCTTAAAACTGGACAGGGGGCGGCACATTCAGTACTTC.

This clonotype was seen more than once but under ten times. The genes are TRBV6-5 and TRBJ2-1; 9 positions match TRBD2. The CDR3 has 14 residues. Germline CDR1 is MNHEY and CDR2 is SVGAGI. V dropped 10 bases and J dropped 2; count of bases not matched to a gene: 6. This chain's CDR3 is CATTLAGAYNEQFF. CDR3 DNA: TGTGCCACCACTTTAGCGGGAGCCTACAATGAGCAGTTCTTC.

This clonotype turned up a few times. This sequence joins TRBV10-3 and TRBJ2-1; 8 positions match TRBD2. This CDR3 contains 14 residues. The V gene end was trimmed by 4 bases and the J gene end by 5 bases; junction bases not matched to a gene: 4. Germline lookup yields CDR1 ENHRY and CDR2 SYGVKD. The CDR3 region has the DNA TGTGCCATCAGTGGAGGACTAGCCAACAATGAGCAGTTCTTC. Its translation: CAISGGLANNEQFF.

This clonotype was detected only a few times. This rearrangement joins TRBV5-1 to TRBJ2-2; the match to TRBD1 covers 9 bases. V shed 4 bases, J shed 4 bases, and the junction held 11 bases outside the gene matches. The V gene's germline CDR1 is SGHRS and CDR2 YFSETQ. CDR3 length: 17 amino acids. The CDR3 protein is CASSPTGGGQSTGELFF. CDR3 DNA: TGCGCCAGCAGCCCGACAGGGGGTGGTCAGAGCACCGGGGAGCTGTTTTTT.

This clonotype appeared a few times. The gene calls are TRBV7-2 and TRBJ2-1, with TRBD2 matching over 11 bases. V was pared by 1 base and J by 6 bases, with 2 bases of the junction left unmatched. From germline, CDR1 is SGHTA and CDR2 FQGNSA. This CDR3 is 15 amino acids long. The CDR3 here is CASSLVTSGGNEQFF. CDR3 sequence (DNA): TGTGCCAGCAGCTTAGTCACTAGCGGGGGCAATGAGCAGTTCTTC.

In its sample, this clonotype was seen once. CDR3: CASSQLHTGTEAFF. In DNA, the CDR3 is TGCGCCAGCAGCCAACTTCACACAGGCACTGAAGCTTTCTTT. This chain joins TRBV4-3 and TRBJ1-1, with D perhaps matching TRBD1 (5 bases). Looked up from germline, CDR1 is LGHNA and CDR2 is YSLEER. This CDR3 is 14 amino acids long. The germline V and J ends were trimmed by 2 bases and 4 bases, with 11 bases remaining between them.

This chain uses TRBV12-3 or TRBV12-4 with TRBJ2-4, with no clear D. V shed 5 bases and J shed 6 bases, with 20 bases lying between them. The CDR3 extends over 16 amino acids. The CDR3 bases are TGTGCCAGCAGTCCCCGAGGACCGACATCTTTAAACATTCAGTACTTC. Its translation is CASSPRGPTSLNIQYF.

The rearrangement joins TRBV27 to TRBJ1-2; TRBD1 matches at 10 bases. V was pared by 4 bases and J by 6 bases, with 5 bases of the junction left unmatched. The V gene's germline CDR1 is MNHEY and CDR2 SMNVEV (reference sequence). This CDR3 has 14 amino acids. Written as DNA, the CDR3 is TGTGCCAGCAGTTCCCCGACAGGGGGCGATGGCTACACCTTC. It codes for CASSSPTGGDGYTF.

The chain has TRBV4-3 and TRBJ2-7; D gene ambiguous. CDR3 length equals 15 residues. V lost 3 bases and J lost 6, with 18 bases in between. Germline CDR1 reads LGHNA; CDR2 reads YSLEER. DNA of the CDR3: TGCGCCAGCAGCCAGGAAGTGAGTGCAGTGGGCGAGCAGTACTTC. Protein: CASSQEVSAVGEQYF.

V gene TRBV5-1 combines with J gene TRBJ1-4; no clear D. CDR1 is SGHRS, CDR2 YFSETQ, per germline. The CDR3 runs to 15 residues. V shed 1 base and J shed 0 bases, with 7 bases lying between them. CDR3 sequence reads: CASSLNGATNEKLFF. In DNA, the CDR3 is TGCGCCAGCAGCTTGAACGGTGCAACTAATGAAAAACTGTTTTTT.

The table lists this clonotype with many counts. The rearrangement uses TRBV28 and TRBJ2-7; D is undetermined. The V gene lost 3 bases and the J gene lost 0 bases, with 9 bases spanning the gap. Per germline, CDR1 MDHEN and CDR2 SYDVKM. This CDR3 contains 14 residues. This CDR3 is CASSFAGSSYEQYF. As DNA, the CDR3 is TGTGCCAGCAGTTTCGCCGGTAGCTCCTACGAGCAGTACTTC.

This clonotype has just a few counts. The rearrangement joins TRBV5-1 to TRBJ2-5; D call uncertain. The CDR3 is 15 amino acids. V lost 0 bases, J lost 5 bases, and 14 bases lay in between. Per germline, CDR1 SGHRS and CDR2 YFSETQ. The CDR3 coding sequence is TGCGCCAGCAGCTTGGCGGTTATAGGGCCCGAGACCCAGTACTTC. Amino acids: CASSLAVIGPETQYF.

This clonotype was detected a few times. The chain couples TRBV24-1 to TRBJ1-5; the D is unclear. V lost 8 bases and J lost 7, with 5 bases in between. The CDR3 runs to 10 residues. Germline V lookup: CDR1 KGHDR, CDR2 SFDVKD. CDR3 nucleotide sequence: TGTGCCACCATCGGACAGCCCCAGCATTTT. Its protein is CATIGQPQHF.

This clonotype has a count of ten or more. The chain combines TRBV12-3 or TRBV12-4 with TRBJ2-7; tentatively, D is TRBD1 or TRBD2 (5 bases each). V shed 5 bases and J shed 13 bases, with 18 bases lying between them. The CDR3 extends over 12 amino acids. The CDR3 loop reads CASSARPGTDYF. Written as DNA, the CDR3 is TGTGCCAGCAGTGCCCGACCCGGGACGGACTACTTC.

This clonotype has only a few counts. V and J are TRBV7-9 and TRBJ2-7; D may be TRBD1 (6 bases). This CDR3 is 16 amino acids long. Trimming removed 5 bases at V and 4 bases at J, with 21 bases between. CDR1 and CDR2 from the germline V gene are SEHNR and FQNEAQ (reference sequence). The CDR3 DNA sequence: TGTGCCAGCAGCACCGCCGCCCAGGGGTTTACTTACGAGCAGTACTTC. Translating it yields CASSTAAQGFTYEQYF.

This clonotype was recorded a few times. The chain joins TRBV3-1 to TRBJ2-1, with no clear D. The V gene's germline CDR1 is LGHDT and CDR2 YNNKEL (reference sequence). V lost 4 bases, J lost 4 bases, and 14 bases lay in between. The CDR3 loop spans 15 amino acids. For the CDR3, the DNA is TGTGCCAGCAGCCTAAATAAGGGCTCATACAATGAGCAGTTCTTC. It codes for CASSLNKGSYNEQFF.

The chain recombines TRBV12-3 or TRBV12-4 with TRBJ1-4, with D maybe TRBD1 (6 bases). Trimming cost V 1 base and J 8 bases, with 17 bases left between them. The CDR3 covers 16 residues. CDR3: CASSLGLGGASEKLFF. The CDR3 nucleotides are TGTGCCAGCAGTTTAGGGCTAGGGGGGGCTAGCGAAAAACTGTTTTTT.

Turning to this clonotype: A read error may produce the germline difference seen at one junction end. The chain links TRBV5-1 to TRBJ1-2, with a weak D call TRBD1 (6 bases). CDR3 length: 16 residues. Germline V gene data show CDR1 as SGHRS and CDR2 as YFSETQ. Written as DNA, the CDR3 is TGTGCCAGCAGCTTGATTGCAGGGGCCCTCGACGGAGGCTACACCTTC. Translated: CASSLIAGALDGGYTF.

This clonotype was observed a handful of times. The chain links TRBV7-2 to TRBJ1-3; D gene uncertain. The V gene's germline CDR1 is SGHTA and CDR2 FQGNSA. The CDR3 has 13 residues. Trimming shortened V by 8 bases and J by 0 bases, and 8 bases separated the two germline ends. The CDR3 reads CASGELSGNTIYF. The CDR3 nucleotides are TGTGCCAGCGGGGAGCTCTCTGGAAACACCATATATTTT.

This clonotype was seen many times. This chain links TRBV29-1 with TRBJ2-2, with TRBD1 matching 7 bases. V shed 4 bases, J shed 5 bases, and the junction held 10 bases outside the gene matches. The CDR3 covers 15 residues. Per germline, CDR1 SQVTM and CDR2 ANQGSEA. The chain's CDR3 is CSVGNRDRMTGELFF. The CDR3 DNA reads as TGCAGCGTTGGGAATAGGGACAGAATGACCGGGGAGCTGTTTTTT.

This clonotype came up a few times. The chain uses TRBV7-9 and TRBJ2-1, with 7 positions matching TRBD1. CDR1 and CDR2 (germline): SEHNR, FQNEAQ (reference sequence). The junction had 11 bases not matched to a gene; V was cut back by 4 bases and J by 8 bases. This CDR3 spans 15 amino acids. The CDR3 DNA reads TGTGCCAGCAGCTCGAACCGGGACAGCTTCGATGAGCAGTTCTTC. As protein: CASSSNRDSFDEQFF.

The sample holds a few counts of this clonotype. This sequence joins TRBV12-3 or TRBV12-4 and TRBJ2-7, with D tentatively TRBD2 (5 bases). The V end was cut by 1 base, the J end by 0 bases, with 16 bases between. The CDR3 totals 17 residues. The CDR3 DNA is TGTGCCAGCAGTTTAGGGCAGGCCGGGAAAAGCTCCTACGAGCAGTACTTC. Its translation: CASSLGQAGKSSYEQYF.